The 30 T cell receptor beta chains below all came from one sample that was sequenced in a study of blood T cell repertoires in COVID-19. This table comes from immunoSEQ multiplex PCR, and its TCRdb copy is limited to in-frame clones, with some not included. Of roughly 140,000 clones in the sample, approximately 90% are singletons; the top ten hold just over 3%. Input material: peripheral blood. The receptors shown here come from a woman aged 55 to 70 with active COVID-19.

The chain has TRBV4-2 and TRBJ2-1; TRBD1 is a possible D gene (5 bases). Germline V gene sequence: CDR1 LGHNA, CDR2 YNFKEQ. V was shortened by 0 bases and J by 7 bases, with 13 bases between the two germline ends. The CDR3 is made up of 15 amino acids. CDR3 residues: CASSQDPDSLNEQFF. The DNA for the CDR3 is TGTGCCAGCAGCCAAGATCCCGACAGTTTAAATGAGCAGTTCTTC.

The rearrangement joins TRBV4-2 to TRBJ1-1; D is possibly TRBD1 (6 bases). The CDR3 sequence is 13 residues long. Deletions cut 8 bases from V and 1 base from J, with 11 bases between. Germline assignment: CDR1 LGHNA and CDR2 YNFKEQ. CDR3 in amino acids: CASQPTGNTEAFF. The CDR3 DNA sequence: TGTGCCAGCCAACCGACAGGGAACACTGAAGCTTTCTTT.

The gene calls are TRBV5-5 and TRBJ1-1; D not certain. CDR1 is SGHKS and CDR2 is YYEKEE in the germline V gene (reference sequence). V lost 0 bases, J lost 8 bases, and 11 bases lay in between. CDR3 length: 13 residues. The CDR3 region is CASSLGAAEEAFF. The CDR3, as DNA: TGTGCCAGCAGCTTGGGGGCAGCCGAGGAAGCTTTCTTT.

The chain joins TRBV15 to TRBJ2-7, with 7 bases identical to TRBD1. V lost 2 bases, J lost 5 bases, and 9 bases stayed unmatched. Germline V lookup: CDR1 LNHNV, CDR2 YYDKDF (reference sequence). The CDR3 spans 15 residues. CDR3 protein: CATSRTAGGWNEQYF. As DNA, the CDR3 is TGTGCCACCAGCAGAACCGCAGGGGGTTGGAACGAGCAGTACTTC.

As concerns this clone: The same CDR3 also results from other DNA sequences found in this sample. V and J are TRBV11-2 and TRBJ2-5; D is possibly TRBD1 (6 bases). The CDR3 is 12 amino acids. V lost 3 bases, J lost 5 bases, and 7 bases lay in between. In germline, CDR1 is SGHAT, CDR2 FQNNGV. CDR3 sequence: CASSFRGETQYF. The CDR3, as DNA: TGTGCCAGCAGCTTTAGGGGGGAGACCCAGTACTTC.

The gene calls are TRBV27 and TRBJ2-7; weak D call: TRBD2 (5 bases). Germline assignment: CDR1 MNHEY and CDR2 SMNVEV (reference sequence). This CDR3 contains 13 residues. V lost 4 bases to trimming and J lost 4 bases, with 11 bases between them. In nucleotides, the CDR3 is TGTGCCAGCAGTTCATCCCAGCGGTACGAGCAGTACTTC. Translation gives CASSSSQRYEQYF.

The chain links TRBV20-1 to TRBJ2-7, with a weak D call TRBD2 (6 bases). CDR1 and CDR2 (germline): DFQATT, SNEGSKA (reference sequence). The CDR3 runs to 13 residues. V shed 3 bases and J shed 3 bases, with 12 bases lying between them. The CDR3 DNA sequence: TGCAGTGCTAGTCATCGCGGGAACTACGAGCAGTACTTC. It yields the protein CSASHRGNYEQYF.

The V call is TRBV9, the J call TRBJ2-7; tentative D call: TRBD2 (5 bases). The germline V and J ends were trimmed by 3 bases and 3 bases, with 10 bases remaining between them. The CDR3 is 13 amino acids. Germline loops: CDR1 SGDLS, CDR2 YYNGEE. Written as DNA, the CDR3 is TGTGCCAGCAGCGCCTCCCGGGACTACGAGCAGTACTTC. Residues: CASSASRDYEQYF. Full variable domain (outside the CDR3, taken from reference TRBV9 and TRBJ2-7): DSGVTQTPKHLITATGQRVTLRCSPRSGDLSVYWYQQSLDQGLQFLIQYYNGEERAKGNILERFSAQQFPDLHSELNLSSLELGDSALYFCASSASRDYEQYFGPGTRLTVT.

This clone was detected once. The chain combines TRBV29-1 with TRBJ2-3; 10 nucleotides agree with TRBD2. Losses at the gene ends were 7 bases for V and 1 base for J; bases not matched to a gene: 8. The CDR3 loop spans 15 amino acids. Looked up from germline, CDR1 is SQVTM and CDR2 is ANQGSEA. The CDR3 here is CSGALAGVRTDTQYF. The CDR3 nucleotides are TGCAGCGGTGCTCTAGCGGGAGTCCGCACAGATACGCAGTATTTT.

The chain employs TRBV23-1 and TRBJ1-1, with TRBD1 matching 9 bases. TRBV23-1 is known as an ORF, though its function is uncertain. V lost 0 bases, J lost 8 bases, and 10 bases stayed unmatched. The CDR3 length is 16 residues. The CDR3 here is CASSQSGGQGPAEAFF. The CDR3 DNA reads as TGCGCCAGCAGTCAATCGGGGGGACAGGGCCCCGCGGAAGCTTTCTTT.

This clone was counted once. The chain links TRBV7-8 to TRBJ2-7; 11 bases align to TRBD2. Unmatched junction bases numbered 14, after V lost 4 bases and J lost 0 bases. The germline CDR1 and CDR2 sequences are SGHVS and FQNEAQ. The CDR3 runs 19 residues. As DNA, the CDR3 is TGTGCCAGCAGCTCGCTGATTAGCGGGAGGGGTTTAAGCTCCTACGAGCAGTACTTC. Translation: CASSSLISGRGLSSYEQYF.

The chain uses TRBV7-2 and TRBJ1-1; D is possibly TRBD1 (6 bases). Looked up from germline, CDR1 is SGHTA and CDR2 is FQGNSA. The CDR3 runs 15 residues. The ends were cut back, 4 bases at V and 0 bases at J, with 12 bases in the middle. CDR3 sequence reads: CASSSPRQVNTEAFF. Written as DNA, the CDR3 is TGTGCCAGCAGCTCCCCCCGACAGGTGAACACTGAAGCTTTCTTT.

The CDR3 coding sequence is TGTGCCAGCTCCGGGACAGTCTACGAGCAGTACTTC. Translated, it gives CASSGTVYEQYF. The chain employs TRBV18 and TRBJ2-7; 7 bases match TRBD1. This CDR3 contains 12 residues. In germline, CDR1 is KGHSH, CDR2 LQKENI. V trimming: 6 bases; J trimming: 3 bases; junction bases outside the gene matches: 2.

This chain uses TRBV7-9 with TRBJ2-5; 8 nucleotides agree with TRBD2. In germline, CDR1 is SEHNR, CDR2 FQNEAQ (reference sequence). This CDR3 contains 15 residues. With 7 bases clipped from V and 5 bases from J, the junction kept 12 bases outside the gene matches. CDR3 coding DNA: TGTGCCAGCACTGGGCAAGCGGGAGATATGGAGACCCAGTACTTC. This encodes CASTGQAGDMETQYF.

The chain has TRBV12-3 or TRBV12-4 and TRBJ1-1, with 7 positions matching TRBD1. The trim removed 0 bases at V and 14 bases at J, leaving 3 bases unmatched. The CDR3 sequence is 11 residues long. Here the CDR3 DNA reads TGTGCCAGCAGTTTAGCGACAGGGCGGTTCTTT. This sequence encodes CASSLATGRFF.

V is TRBV7-2 and J is TRBJ1-2; possible D gene TRBD1, 5 bases. Germline-derived CDR1 and CDR2 are SGHTA and FQGNSA. This CDR3 is 15 amino acids long. The V and J ends lost 4 bases and 0 bases respectively, with 12 bases between them. As DNA, the CDR3 is TGTGCCAGCAGCTCCCAGGCAGGGCCTAACTATGGCTACACCTTC. It translates to CASSSQAGPNYGYTF. The full variable domain, with the rest looked up from reference TRBV7-2 and TRBJ1-2, is GAGVSQSPSNKVTEKGKDVELRCDPISGHTALYWYRQSLGQGLEFLIYFQGNSAPDKSGLPSDRFSAERTGGSVSTLTIQRTQQEDSAVYLCASSSQAGPNYGYTFGSGTRLTVV.

In DNA form, the CDR3 reads TGTGCCAGCAGTGAAGCGCTTCGATCTAGCGGGTCTCCCTACGAGCAGTACTTC. As protein: CASSEALRSSGSPYEQYF. The gene calls are TRBV6-1 and TRBJ2-7; 8 nucleotides agree with TRBD2. Germline CDR1 MNHNS, CDR2 SASEGT. This CDR3 has 18 amino acids. The junction had 12 bases not matched to a gene; V was cut back by 0 bases and J by 2 bases.

The chain employs TRBV6-4 and TRBJ2-5, with D uncertain. The CDR3 contains 14 residues. Germline V gene sequence: CDR1 MRHNA, CDR2 SNTAGT. The V and J ends lost 2 bases and 5 bases respectively, with 12 bases between them. In DNA form, the CDR3 reads TGTGCCAGCAGTGACGCCACCTCCGGGGAGACCCAGTACTTC. It codes for CASSDATSGETQYF.

This clone was seen a single time. The CDR3 DNA reads TGTGCCAGCACCGGACTGCGTCAAGAGACCCAGTACTTC. This gives the protein CASTGLRQETQYF. V usage is TRBV5-6 and J usage is TRBJ2-5, with D possibly being TRBD2 (5 bases). This CDR3 region has 13 residues. Germline V lookup: CDR1 SGHDT, CDR2 YYEEEE. V was pared by 6 bases and J by 2 bases, with 11 bases between.

The chain recombines TRBV28 with TRBJ2-1; TRBD1 aligns across 10 bases. Germline trimming cut 8 bases from V and 4 bases from J; bases unmatched to any gene: 5. From germline, CDR1 is MDHEN and CDR2 SYDVKM. The CDR3 loop spans 14 amino acids. CDR3 protein: CASVPGQGYNEQFF. The CDR3 DNA follows: TGTGCCAGCGTGCCGGGACAGGGGTACAATGAGCAGTTCTTC.

The CDR3 protein is CASSPSEGATYEQFF. In DNA, the CDR3 is TGTGCCAGCTCACCATCGGAGGGTGCGACATATGAGCAGTTCTTC. This sequence joins TRBV18 and TRBJ2-1; a weak D match, TRBD2 (6 bases). This CDR3 comprises 15 residues. The V end was cut by 2 bases, the J end by 8 bases, with 16 bases between. The germline V gene has CDR1 KGHSH and CDR2 LQKENI.

The CDR3, as DNA: TGTGCCAGCAGTTCGTCCGGGACAGGGATTAATTCACCCCTCCACTTT. Its translation: CASSSSGTGINSPLHF. The chain recombines TRBV6-5 with TRBJ1-6; 9 nucleotides line up with TRBD1. Germline CDR1 is MNHEY and CDR2 is SVGAGI. Losses at the gene ends were 4 bases for V and 6 bases for J; bases not matched to a gene: 7. CDR3 length: 16 residues.

The chain joins TRBV4-3 to TRBJ2-3; D call uncertain. Trimming shortened V by 4 bases and J by 7 bases, and 15 bases separated the two germline ends. Germline V gene lookup returns CDR1 LGHNA and CDR2 YSLEER. The CDR3 consists of 14 residues. The CDR3 is CASSPTHYRNTQYF. DNA of the CDR3: TGCGCCAGCAGCCCCACCCACTACCGAAATACGCAGTATTTT.

This clone appeared a few times. The chain couples TRBV28 to TRBJ1-5; D perhaps matches TRBD1 (6 bases). There are 14 residues in the CDR3. Trimming pared 3 bases from V and 9 bases from J, leaving 15 bases between. CDR1 is MDHEN, CDR2 SYDVKM, per germline. The CDR3 spells CASSLTGRERPQHF. Written as DNA, the CDR3 is TGTGCCAGCAGTTTGACAGGACGAGAACGGCCCCAGCATTTT.

The chain combines TRBV30 with TRBJ1-1, with a tentative D call TRBD1 (5 bases). V was trimmed by 0 bases and J by 6 bases, leaving 8 bases between them. Germline CDR1 and CDR2: GTSNPN and SVGIG (reference sequence). The CDR3 loop spans 12 amino acids. This CDR3 is CAWSVGGAEAFF. In nucleotides, the CDR3 is TGTGCCTGGAGTGTAGGAGGGGCTGAAGCTTTCTTT.

This clone has just a few counts. This chain links TRBV4-3 with TRBJ2-3; possible D gene TRBD1, 6 bases. CDR3 size: 15 residues. Per the germline V gene, CDR1 is LGHNA and CDR2 is YSLEER. V dropped 1 base and J dropped 6 bases, with 14 bases sitting between them. The CDR3 nucleotides read TGCGCCAGCAGCCAAGCTGACAGCCAGGGGGATACGCAGTATTTT. Translation gives CASSQADSQGDTQYF.

The chain combines TRBV18 with TRBJ2-7, with 7 bases identical to TRBD2. The V gene end was trimmed by 6 bases and the J gene end by 2 bases; junction bases not matched to a gene: 7. Germline V gene data show CDR1 as KGHSH and CDR2 as LQKENI. The CDR3 extends over 14 amino acids. As DNA, the CDR3 is TGTGCCAGCTCGGAGGGCGGGGGACCCTACGAGCAGTACTTC. As protein: CASSEGGGPYEQYF.

V usage is TRBV5-1 and J usage is TRBJ2-2; TRBD1 aligns across 8 bases. The ends lost 3 bases at V and 7 bases at J; junction bases unmatched: 8. CDR1 is SGHRS, CDR2 YFSETQ, per germline. The CDR3 is 15 residues long. The CDR3 sequence: CASSWGTGQYGELFF. The CDR3 coding sequence is TGCGCCAGCAGCTGGGGGACAGGCCAATACGGGGAGCTGTTTTTT. Variable domain in full (rest from reference TRBV5-1 and TRBJ2-2): KAGVTQTPRYLIKTRGQQVTLSCSPISGHRSVSWYQQTPGQGLQFLFEYFSETQRNKGNFPGRFSGRQFSNSRSEMNVSTLELGDSALYLCASSWGTGQYGELFFGEGSRLTVL.

The chain is built from TRBV7-2 and TRBJ2-1, with 9 bases identical to TRBD2. The CDR3 contains 17 residues. Germline CDR1 and CDR2: SGHTA and FQGNSA. Trimming removed 3 bases from V and 7 bases from J; junction bases left unmatched: 13. CDR3 sequence: CASSFSGRLAVHNEQFF. In DNA, the CDR3 is TGTGCCAGCAGCTTTAGCGGGCGACTAGCGGTACATAATGAGCAGTTCTTC. The whole variable domain, filled in from reference TRBV7-2 and TRBJ2-1, reads GAGVSQSPSNKVTEKGKDVELRCDPISGHTALYWYRQSLGQGLEFLIYFQGNSAPDKSGLPSDRFSAERTGGSVSTLTIQRTQQEDSAVYLCASSFSGRLAVHNEQFFGPGTRLTVL.

CDR3 sequence (DNA): TGTGCCTGGAGTAAGGGGACATCGAACACTGAAGCTTTCTTT. Translating gives CAWSKGTSNTEAFF. The chain recombines TRBV30 with TRBJ1-1, with D possibly being TRBD1 (6 bases). This CDR3 has 14 residues. The germline V gene encodes CDR1 GTSNPN and CDR2 SVGIG (reference sequence). V gave up 2 bases and J gave up 1 base, with 11 bases separating them.